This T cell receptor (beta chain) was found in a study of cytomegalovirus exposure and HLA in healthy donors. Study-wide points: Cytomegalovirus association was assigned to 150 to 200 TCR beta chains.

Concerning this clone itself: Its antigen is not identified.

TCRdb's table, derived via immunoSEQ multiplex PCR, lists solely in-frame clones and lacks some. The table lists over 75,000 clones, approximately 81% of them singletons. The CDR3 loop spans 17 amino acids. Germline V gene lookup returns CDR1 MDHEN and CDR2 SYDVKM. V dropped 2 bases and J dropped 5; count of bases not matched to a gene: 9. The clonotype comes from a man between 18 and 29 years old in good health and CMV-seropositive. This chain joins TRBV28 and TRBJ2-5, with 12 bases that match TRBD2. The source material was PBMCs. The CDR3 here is CASSLGASGRASETQYF. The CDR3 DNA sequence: TGTGCCAGCAGTTTAGGGGCTAGCGGGAGGGCCAGTGAGACCCAGTACTTC.